Listed below are T cell receptor beta chains from one sample, sequenced in a study of sequential checkpoint blockade in melanoma. The data were produced by immunoSEQ multiplex PCR, yet TCRdb's version contains in-frame clones alone and is incomplete. Found here are over 950 clones, roughly a fifth of them singletons; the top ten hold roughly 8.3%. Material: tumor tissue (inferred from file names), obtained from a patient given nivolumab and ipilimumab in sequence. These receptors came from a human donor with melanoma. CDR3s include the opening cysteine and the closing phenylalanine or tryptophan. The D gene is left open where the match is weak. Expanded clones are given a class, and other clones once, few, many or no size at all.

TRBV11-3	medium-sized	TRBJ2-5	NA	TGTGCCAGCAGATCGCGTTTTGGAAACCAAGAGACCCAGTACTTC	CASRSRFGNQETQYF
TRBV6-8	few	TRBJ2-3	NA	TGTGCCAGCAGTTACATGGGTCTAAGGGATACGCAGTATTTT	CASSYMGLRDTQYF
TRBV30	NA	TRBJ1-5	TRBD1	TGTGCCTGGAGTGTACTGGACAGGGAGGACGGGCCCCAGCATTTT	CAWSVLDREDGPQHF
TRBV19	few	TRBJ1-1	NA	TGTGCCACCGGGGGTGGGGGACGTCAAACTGAAGCTTTCTTT	CATGGGGRQTEAFF
TRBV19	NA	TRBJ1-2	TRBD1	TGTGCCAGTAGTGAGGAAGGGGGCGCGGGAAGCTATGGCTACACCTTC	CASSEEGGAGSYGYTF
TRBV30	few	TRBJ1-3	NA	TGTGCCTGGACACGGGGGCTTGGAAACACCATATATTTT	CAWTRGLGNTIYF
TRBV28	NA	TRBJ2-7	TRBD2	TGTGCCAGCAGTTTATGGCGGGGAGGGTACGAGCAGTACTTC	CASSLWRGGYEQYF
TRBV18	NA	TRBJ1-3	NA	TGTGCCAGCTCTCTTGACTCTGGAAACACCATATATTTT	CASSLDSGNTIYF
TRBV11-3	medium-sized	TRBJ2-1	TRBD2	TGTGCCAGCTCTCAACTAGCGGGAGGGGTAGGTGAGCAGTTCTTC	CASSQLAGGVGEQFF
TRBV28	few	TRBJ2-5	NA	TGTGCCAGCAGTACAGCGAGAGAGGGTGGAGAGACCCAGTACTTC	CASSTAREGGETQYF
TRBV6-8	few	TRBJ1-5	TRBD1	TGTGCCAGCAGCCCCGGACAGGGGTGGCATAGCAATCAGCCCCAGCATTTT	CASSPGQGWHSNQPQHF
TRBV5-1	few	TRBJ2-7	TRBD1	TGCGCCAGCAGGAGAGGGACAGGAGCCTACGAGCAGTACTTC	CASRRGTGAYEQYF
TRBV6-8	NA	TRBJ2-7	TRBD1	TGTGCCAGCAGTTACGCCGGGACAGGGGACGAGCAGTACTTC	CASSYAGTGDEQYF
TRBV4-1	large	TRBJ1-2	TRBD1	TGCGCCAGCAGCCGTGACAGGGGGCCAGATGGCTACACCTTC	CASSRDRGPDGYTF
TRBV11-3	medium-sized	TRBJ2-3	NA	TGTGCCAGCAGCCCTCGAGGGGCTCGCACAGATACGCAGTATTTT	CASSPRGARTDTQYF
TRBV5-1	NA	TRBJ2-2	NA	TGCGCCAGCAGCGAGACAGCGAACACCGGGGAGCTGTTTTTT	CASSETANTGELFF
TRBV6-8	NA	TRBJ2-1	TRBD2	TGTGCCAGTTCGCGGGAGAGCTCCTACAATGAGCAGTTCTTC	CASSRESSYNEQFF
TRBV28	few	TRBJ2-7	TRBD2	TGTGCCAGCAGTTTGAGACTAGCGCGACACGAGCAGTACTTC	CASSLRLARHEQYF
TRBV11-3	NA	TRBJ1-1	NA	TGTGCCAGCAGCTTACCCCCCCCCACCCATGAAGCTTTCTTT	CASSLPPPTHEAFF
TRBV6-8	NA	TRBJ2-2	NA	TGTGCCAGCAGTATTGATCCGGGACCATCACACGTCGGGGAGCTGTTTTTT	CASSIDPGPSHVGELFF
TRBV11-3	medium-sized	TRBJ2-3	NA	TGTGCCAGCAGCTTGGAACAGAACACAGATACGCAGTATTTT	CASSLEQNTDTQYF
TRBV5-1	NA	TRBJ2-2	TRBD2	TGCGCCAGCAGCTCGGGACTAGCGGGAGCCACCGGGGAGCTGTTTTTT	CASSSGLAGATGELFF